These T cell receptor beta chains were read from a single sample in a study of cytomegalovirus exposure and HLA in healthy donors. Using immunoSEQ multiplex PCR, the repertoire was profiled, and TCRdb retains in-frame clones only, with some absent. The sample holds roughly 190,000 clones, around four fifths seen once. Input material: PBMCs. The receptors here all came from a woman in her forties or fifties in good health and CMV-seropositive. The conserved cysteine and the conserved F or W are not part of the CDR3 here. Some rows mark clone size as missing; the rest say once, few, many or name a class of expanded clone.

j_gene	abundance	v_gene	CDR3aa
TRBJ2-6	NA	TRBV19	ASSFRDRGPSGANVLT
TRBJ2-3	NA	TRBV7-9	ASSLTSGAPSTDTQY
TRBJ2-3	NA	TRBV19	ASSIQTGKADTQY
TRBJ2-7	NA	TRBV4-2	ASSLGGEQY
TRBJ2-3	NA	TRBV5-5	ASSWGLAGGYTDTQY
TRBJ2-3	NA	TRBV27	ASSSGGGDTQY
TRBJ2-2	NA	TRBV18	ASSPLLAGAQNTGELF
TRBJ2-1	NA	TRBV11-2	ASSSSGALPNEQF
TRBJ1-5	NA	TRBV5-4	ASSQDFVPSAHSNQPQH
TRBJ1-5	NA	TRBV7-2	ASSLSGNQPQH
TRBJ1-1	NA	TRBV30	AVRGQRGSEAF
TRBJ2-2	once	TRBV4-3	ASSQDRSGGGELF
TRBJ2-7	NA	TRBV5-5	ASSPLRDRAYEQY
TRBJ2-6	NA	TRBV28	ASSPSSGSGANVLT
TRBJ1-4	NA	TRBV5-4	ASSLEGALNEKLF
TRBJ1-1	once	TRBV6-1	ASSVNRGRAF
TRBJ1-5	NA	TRBV27	ASSLKQASQPQH
TRBJ2-3	NA	TRBV6-1	ASSVRTGGPDTQY
TRBJ2-1	NA	TRBV7-6	ASSALAGGHNEQF
TRBJ1-4	once	TRBV29-1	SAVAGSNEKLF
TRBJ2-1	NA	TRBV19	ASSVQKGREQF
TRBJ2-7	once	TRBV5-1	ASSLGLAGIYEQY
TRBJ2-1	NA	TRBV19	ASSMSRGFNQLNEQF
TRBJ1-6	NA	TRBV7-9	SSSFNFSPLH
TRBJ2-1	NA	TRBV4-1	ASSQEPRQMILNEQF
TRBJ2-3	NA	TRBV5-1	ASSLRGQGTDTQY
TRBJ1-1	NA	TRBV27	ASSLRDILNTEAF
TRBJ2-1	NA	TRBV7-9	ASNSGSSYNEQF
TRBJ1-6	once	TRBV2	ASSPGQDYNSPLH
TRBJ1-2	NA	TRBV5-5	ASSLQTGVLGYGYT
TRBJ2-3	NA	TRBV18	ASSPRLAGERRGTDTQY
TRBJ1-6	NA	TRBV19	ASSQDRGAPLH
TRBJ2-5	NA	TRBV7-9	ASSLRTSGGQETQY
TRBJ2-3	NA	TRBV5-1	ASSIRGTGETDTQY
TRBJ1-5	NA	TRBV2	ASSPGPGGGNQPQH
TRBJ1-4	NA	TRBV6-5	ASSSQGLANEKLF
TRBJ2-7	NA	TRBV28	ASISTPGQGSHEQY
TRBJ2-5	NA	TRBV11-3	ASSLVGGETQY
TRBJ2-7	NA	TRBV19	ASSGAGTGPSYEQY
TRBJ2-7	few	TRBV7-8	ASSLVVTTYEQY
TRBJ1-2	NA	TRBV7-6	ASTPRAKGASGYT
TRBJ1-5	once	TRBV18	ASSPAGGGAQPQH
TRBJ1-2	NA	TRBV6-5	ASSRTDRDYGYT
TRBJ1-2	NA	TRBV7-9	ASSLVGADYGYT
TRBJ1-1	NA	TRBV19	ASSVRGNTEAF
TRBJ1-3	NA	TRBV2	ASSEVAQGAGNTIY
TRBJ1-5	NA	TRBV7-8	ASSLVFPDRGGQPQH
TRBJ2-7	NA	TRBV18	ASSPETGVSYEQY
TRBJ1-6	NA	TRBV7-6	ASSLSGADSPLH
TRBJ2-7	NA	TRBV5-1	ASSRDRVGYEQY
TRBJ2-5	NA	TRBV7-7	ASSLDAGETQY